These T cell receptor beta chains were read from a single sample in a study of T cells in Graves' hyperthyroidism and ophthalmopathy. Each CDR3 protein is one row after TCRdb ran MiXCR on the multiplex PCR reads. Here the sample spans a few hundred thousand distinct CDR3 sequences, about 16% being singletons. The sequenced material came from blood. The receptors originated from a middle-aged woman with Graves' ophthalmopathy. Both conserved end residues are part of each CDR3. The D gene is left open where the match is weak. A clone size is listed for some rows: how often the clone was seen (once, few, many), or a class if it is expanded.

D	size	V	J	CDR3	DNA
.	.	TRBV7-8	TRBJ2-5	CASRTRTAAETQYF	TGTGCCAGCAGAACGAGAACAGCCGCAGAGACCCAGTACTTC
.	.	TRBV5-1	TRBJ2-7	CTSSAGVSYEQYF	TGCACCAGCAGCGCCGGGGTCTCCTACGAGCAGTACTTC
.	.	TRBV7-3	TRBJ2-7	CASSTSRRHEQYF	TGTGCCAGCAGCACGAGCAGACGACACGAGCAGTACTTC
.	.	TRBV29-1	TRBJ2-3	CSVLRQSSTDTQYF	TGCAGCGTTTTAAGGCAGTCTAGCACAGATACGCAGTATTTT
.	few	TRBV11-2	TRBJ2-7	CASSPQGSVQYF	TGTGCCAGCAGCCCCCAGGGGTCCGTGCAGTACTTC
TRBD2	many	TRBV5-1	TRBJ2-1	CASSVTSGSNPEQFF	TGCGCCAGCAGCGTCACTAGCGGGAGCAACCCTGAGCAGTTCTTC
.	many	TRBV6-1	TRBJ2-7	CASSDGGLFAEQYF	TGTGCCAGCAGTGATGGAGGTCTATTCGCCGAGCAGTACTTC
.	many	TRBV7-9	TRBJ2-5	CASSSSAGAPETQYF	TGTGCCAGCAGCTCCTCCGCAGGAGCCCCAGAGACCCAGTACTTC
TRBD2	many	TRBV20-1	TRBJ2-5	CSASGQRGVQETQYF	TGCAGTGCTAGCGGCCAGCGGGGGGTCCAAGAGACCCAGTACTTC
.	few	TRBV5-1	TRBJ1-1	CASSLRGDKNTEAFF	TGCGCCAGCAGCTTGAGGGGGGATAAGAACACTGAAGCTTTCTTT
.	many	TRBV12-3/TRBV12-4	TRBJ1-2	CASSLGLLGGYTF	TGTGCCAGCAGTTTGGGGCTTCTAGGTGGCTACACCTTC
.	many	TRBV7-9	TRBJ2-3	CASSSDSSDTQYF	TGTGCCAGCAGCTCGGACAGTTCAGATACGCAGTATTTT
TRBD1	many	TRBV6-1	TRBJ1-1	CASSDRSRGLHTEAFF	TGTGCCAGCAGTGATCGGAGTAGGGGGCTCCACACTGAAGCTTTCTTT
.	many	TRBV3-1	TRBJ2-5	CASSQGAVQETQYF	TGTGCCAGCAGCCAAGGGGCGGTCCAAGAGACCCAGTACTTC
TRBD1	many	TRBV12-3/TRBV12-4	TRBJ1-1	CASSLTGGRNTEAFF	TGTGCCAGCAGTTTGACAGGGGGGAGAAACACTGAAGCTTTCTTT
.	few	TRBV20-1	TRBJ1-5	CSARDRGPRGTNSNQPQHF	TGCAGTGCTAGAGACCGAGGGCCTCGAGGAACAAATAGCAATCAGCCCCAGCATTTT
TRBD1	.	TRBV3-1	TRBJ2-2	CASSLSPRQGVDTGELFF	TGTGCCAGCAGCTTAAGTCCCAGACAGGGGGTCGACACCGGGGAGCTGTTTTTT
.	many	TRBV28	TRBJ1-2	CASTLKRLNYGYTF	TGTGCCAGCACCCTGAAGCGGCTAAACTATGGCTACACCTTC
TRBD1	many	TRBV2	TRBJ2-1	CASSERGPDEQFF	TGTGCCAGCAGTGAAAGGGGGCCCGATGAGCAGTTCTTC
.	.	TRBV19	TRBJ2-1	CASTNTPGRRGRGETYNEQFF	TGTGCCAGTACCAATACTCCGGGACGGAGGGGTAGAGGGGAAACCTACAATGAGCAGTTCTTC
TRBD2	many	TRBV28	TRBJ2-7	CASMAGDEQYF	TGTGCCAGCATGGCGGGGGACGAGCAGTACTTC
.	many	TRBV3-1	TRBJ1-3	CASGWGSSSGNTIYF	TGTGCCAGCGGCTGGGGGTCCTCCTCTGGAAACACCATATATTTT
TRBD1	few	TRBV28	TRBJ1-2	CASSRTGVSCGYTF	TGTGCCAGCAGTCGCACAGGGGTGAGCTGTGGCTACACCTTC
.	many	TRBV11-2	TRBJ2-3	CASSLRKSGTSDTQYF	TGTGCCAGCAGCTTAAGGAAAAGCGGAACCTCAGATACGCAGTATTTT
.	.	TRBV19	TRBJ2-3	CASSIVFSSFTDTQYF	TGTGCCAGTAGTATAGTCTTCAGCAGCTTCACAGATACGCAGTATTTT
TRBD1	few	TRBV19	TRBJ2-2	CASIGRTGVLGELFF	TGTGCCAGTATCGGCAGGACAGGGGTTCTCGGGGAGCTGTTTTTT
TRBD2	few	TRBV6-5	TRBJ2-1	CASSYRLAGGYNEQFF	TGTGCCAGCAGTTACCGACTAGCGGGGGGGTACAATGAGCAGTTCTTC
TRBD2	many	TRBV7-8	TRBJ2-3	CASSLASGAGDTDTQYF	TGTGCCAGCAGCTTAGCTAGCGGGGCGGGGGACACAGATACGCAGTATTTT
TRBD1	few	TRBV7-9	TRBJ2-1	CASSSRQGKVHNEQFF	TGTGCCAGCAGCTCCCGACAGGGGAAGGTCCACAATGAGCAGTTCTTC
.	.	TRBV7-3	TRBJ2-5	CASSYRDGETQYF	TGTGCCAGCAGCTACAGGGACGGAGAGACCCAGTACTTC
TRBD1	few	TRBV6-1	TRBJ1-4	CASSGNRGSNEKLFF	TGTGCCAGCAGTGGCAACAGGGGTTCTAATGAAAAACTGTTTTTT
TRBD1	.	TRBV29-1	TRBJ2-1	CSIIKQGYGSNEQFF	TGCAGCATAATAAAACAGGGGTACGGATCCAATGAGCAGTTCTTC
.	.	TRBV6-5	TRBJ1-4	CASSYSMFPSGNEKLFF	TGTGCCAGCAGTTACTCGATGTTTCCTTCGGGAAATGAAAAACTGTTTTTT
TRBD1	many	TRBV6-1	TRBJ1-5	CASTRDRGLGQSAQHF	TGTGCCAGCACCCGGGACAGGGGGCTCGGCCAATCAGCCCAGCATTTT
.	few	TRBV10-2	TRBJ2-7	CASSGFGNGLSYEQYF	.
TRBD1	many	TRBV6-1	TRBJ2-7	CASSARTGRAEQYF	TGTGCCAGCAGTGCCCGGACAGGGCGCGCCGAGCAGTACTTC
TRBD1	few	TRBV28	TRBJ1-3	CASSLPRDSSGNTIYF	TGTGCCAGCAGTTTACCCCGGGACAGCTCTGGAAACACCATATATTTT
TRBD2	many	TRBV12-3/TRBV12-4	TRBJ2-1	CASSITSGIYNEQFF	TGTGCCAGCAGCATCACTAGCGGGATCTACAATGAGCAGTTCTTC
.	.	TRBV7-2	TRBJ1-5	CASSLEFGAGQPQHF	TGTGCCAGCAGCTTAGAGTTCGGCGCGGGTCAGCCCCAGCATTTT
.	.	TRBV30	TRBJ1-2	CASTRGSTTNYGYTF	TGTGCCTCGACCCGGGGGTCTACCACGAACTATGGCTACACCTTC
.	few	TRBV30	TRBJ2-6	CAWSAGTGANVLTF	TGTGCCTGGAGTGCTGGGACTGGGGCCAACGTCCTGACTTTC